These 5 T cell receptor beta chains were sequenced from one sample in a study of T cell responses to AZD1222 COVID-19 vaccine. The data were produced by immunoSEQ multiplex PCR, yet TCRdb's version contains in-frame clones alone and is incomplete. Among 250,000 to 300,000 clones listed, almost 95% were seen once. The source material was peripheral blood, sampled 28 days after the second AZD1222 dose. Every receptor here comes from an adult who received the AZD1222 COVID-19 vaccine.

This clone was recorded a few times. The genes are TRBV28 and TRBJ2-7; D may match TRBD1 or TRBD2 (6 bases each). Germline V CDR1 and CDR2: MDHEN, SYDVKM. V shed 2 bases and J shed 2 bases, with 22 bases lying between them. The CDR3 runs to 18 residues. The CDR3 sequence is CASSLGGPSGDEPYEQYF. The CDR3 DNA is TGTGCCAGCAGTTTAGGGGGGCCCTCGGGGGACGAACCCTACGAGCAGTACTTC.

This chain joins TRBV2 and TRBJ1-2; D unresolved. Trimming stripped 4 bases from V and 7 bases from J, with 13 bases between. Looked up from germline, CDR1 is SNHLY and CDR2 is FYNNEI. This CDR3 has 13 amino acids. The CDR3 is CASSGTASVGYTF. DNA for the CDR3: TGTGCCAGCAGTGGGACCGCTTCGGTTGGCTACACCTTC.

CDR3 loop: CATSRPGTYEQYF. The CDR3 region has the DNA TGTGCCACCAGCAGACCTGGAACCTACGAGCAGTACTTC. This chain uses TRBV15 with TRBJ2-7; D call uncertain. Germline V gives CDR1 LNHNV, CDR2 YYDKDF (reference sequence). This CDR3 is built from 13 residues. V gave up 2 bases and J gave up 2 bases, with 7 bases separating them. The full variable domain, rest sourced from reference TRBV15 and TRBJ2-7, is DAMVIQNPRYQVTQFGKPVTLSCSQTLNHNVMYWYQQKSSQAPKLLFHYYDKDFNNEADTPDNFQSRRPNTSFCFLDIRSPGLGDTAMYLCATSRPGTYEQYFGPGTRLTVT.

The chain carries TRBV6-4 and TRBJ1-6; 7 nucleotides agree with TRBD1. V was pared by 8 bases and J by 9 bases, with 7 bases of the junction left unmatched. CDR1 is MRHNA and CDR2 is SNTAGT in the germline V gene. This CDR3 has 13 residues. CDR3 nucleotide sequence: TGTGCCAGCTCTGAGGGGGCGACTTCACCCCTCCACTTT. Translating gives CASSEGATSPLHF.

V usage is TRBV28 and J usage is TRBJ1-2; TRBD1 might be the D (6 bases). Deletions cut 4 bases from V and 1 base from J, with 13 bases between. The CDR3 sequence is 15 residues long. CDR1 is MDHEN, CDR2 SYDVKM, per germline. In DNA, the CDR3 is TGTGCCAGCAGTTCCCTCGGGGGCCTTAACTATGGCTACACCTTC. Translation: CASSSLGGLNYGYTF.